This T cell receptor beta chain was retrieved from a study of T cell repertoires in cytomegalovirus infection. MiXCR, run by TCRdb on the reads, gives a single entry per CDR3 protein. The sample includes about 190,000 distinct CDR3 sequences, roughly 27% of them seen just once. The table lists this clonotype with a count of one. CDR1 is LNHDA, CDR2 SQIVND, per germline (reference sequence). V lost 4 bases to trimming and J lost 8 bases, with 18 bases between them. This CDR3 has 16 residues. The receptor was isolated from a human donor in good health (CMV status not recorded). Some clones in this sample may be carry-over from other donors' samples. The chain uses TRBV19 and TRBJ1-6; TRBD1 might be the D (5 bases). The sequenced sample was PBMCs. The CDR3 region has the DNA TGTGCCAGTAGTACCATCCCAGGGTGGTTCGATTCACCCCTCCACTTT. This sequence encodes CASSTIPGWFDSPLHF.